Listed here are 26 T cell receptor beta chains from one sample, sequenced in a study of ipilimumab plus nivolumab after autologous stem cell transplantation. This table comes from immunoSEQ multiplex PCR, and its TCRdb copy is limited to in-frame clones, with some not included. The sample yields some 10,000 clones, nearly 80% seen once. The material sequenced was PBMCs, taken in a trial of ipilimumab plus nivolumab as post-transplant consolidation. The receptors shown here come from a male donor with diffuse large B-cell lymphoma.

V and J are TRBV27 and TRBJ2-5; TRBD2 matches 8 bases. Per the germline V gene, CDR1 is MNHEY and CDR2 is SMNVEV (reference sequence). The CDR3 consists of 17 residues. V lost 2 bases and J lost 1; bases outside the gene matches: 9. The CDR3 is CASSLLAGTSGQETQYF. DNA of the CDR3: TGTGCCAGCAGTTTACTCGCTGGTACTAGCGGCCAAGAGACCCAGTACTTC.

The chain combines TRBV5-1 with TRBJ2-2; D is ambiguous. CDR3 length: 15 amino acids. CDR1 is SGHRS, CDR2 YFSETQ, per germline. Trimming took 4 bases from V and 3 from J, leaving 13 bases between them. CDR3: CASSPGLRYTGELFF. The CDR3 DNA follows: TGCGCCAGCAGCCCTGGTCTAAGGTACACCGGGGAGCTGTTTTTT. The full variable domain, with the rest looked up from reference TRBV5-1 and TRBJ2-2, is KAGVTQTPRYLIKTRGQQVTLSCSPISGHRSVSWYQQTPGQGLQFLFEYFSETQRNKGNFPGRFSGRQFSNSRSEMNVSTLELGDSALYLCASSPGLRYTGELFFGEGSRLTVL.

J is TRBJ2-7 and V is TRBV9; 10 nucleotides match TRBD1. CDR3 length: 14 amino acids. V was clipped by 5 bases and J by 2 bases; unmatched bases: 4. CDR1 is SGDLS and CDR2 is YYNGEE in the germline V gene. Here the CDR3 DNA reads TGTGCCAGCAGTCGGGACAGGGGCACCTACGAGCAGTACTTC. Translation: CASSRDRGTYEQYF.

The rearrangement joins TRBV29-1 to TRBJ1-6; 7 bases line up with TRBD1. CDR3 length: 13 amino acids. V lost 7 bases, J lost 9 bases, and 9 bases stayed unmatched. Germline CDR1 SQVTM, CDR2 ANQGSEA. CDR3 in DNA: TGCAGCGGATCAACAGGGGACGGTTCACCCCTCCACTTT. Protein product: CSGSTGDGSPLHF.

The chain joins TRBV7-2 to TRBJ1-2; D gene uncertain. The CDR3 is made up of 13 amino acids. With 2 bases removed from V and 4 bases from J, the gap between germline ends came to 8 bases. CDR1 and CDR2 (germline): SGHTA, FQGNSA. CDR3 amino acids: CASSLPGFYGYTF. The CDR3 DNA sequence: TGTGCCAGCAGCTTACCAGGCTTCTATGGCTACACCTTC.

The genes are TRBV2 and TRBJ2-4, with unresolved D. Per germline, CDR1 SNHLY and CDR2 FYNNEI. This CDR3 is 13 amino acids long. V shed 6 bases and J shed 0 bases, with 6 bases lying between them. As DNA, the CDR3 is TGTGCCAGCAGGGGTCTAGCCAAAAACATTCAGTACTTC. It is translated as CASRGLAKNIQYF.

The rearrangement links TRBV9 to TRBJ2-1, with D maybe TRBD2 (5 bases). CDR3 length equals 15 residues. Germline assignment: CDR1 SGDLS and CDR2 YYNGEE. Trimming pared 0 bases from V and 5 bases from J, leaving 12 bases between. For the CDR3, the DNA is TGTGCCAGCAGCGTAGATGAGAGGGAACACAATGAGCAGTTCTTC. This translates into CASSVDEREHNEQFF.

The V and J genes are TRBV7-6 and TRBJ2-7; D is undetermined. CDR3 length: 15 amino acids. CDR1 is SGHVS and CDR2 is FNYEAQ in the germline V gene. V was pared by 8 bases and J by 1 base, with 18 bases between. The CDR3 protein is CASAITPGRSYEQYF. Here the CDR3 DNA reads TGTGCCAGCGCCATTACACCCGGCAGGTCCTACGAGCAGTACTTC.

The chain uses TRBV7-9 and TRBJ1-6, with D maybe TRBD1 (5 bases). The CDR3 length is 17 residues. Trimming removed 9 bases at V and 0 bases at J, with 18 bases between. Looked up from germline, CDR1 is SEHNR and CDR2 is FQNEAQ (reference sequence). CDR3 DNA: TGTGCCAGTACACGGGGCGTCCCGAGCTCCTATAATTCACCCCTCCACTTT. Amino acids: CASTRGVPSSYNSPLHF.

This clone came up once. The gene calls are TRBV23-1 and TRBJ2-4; D gene uncertain. TRBV23-1 is sorted into the ORF group, with uncertain function. The CDR3 sequence is 15 residues long. Trimming took 3 bases from V and 0 from J, leaving 9 bases between them. CDR3 residues: CASSQHKLAKNIQYF. The CDR3 nucleotides read TGCGCCAGCAGTCAGCACAAGCTAGCCAAAAACATTCAGTACTTC.

The chain employs TRBV7-3 and TRBJ2-2, with a tentative D call TRBD1 (5 bases). The CDR3 runs to 15 residues. Trimming removed 6 bases at V and 3 bases at J, with 14 bases between. Germline CDR1 and CDR2: SGHTA and FQGTGA. The CDR3 DNA follows: TGTGCCAGCAGTCGAAGTGGGGCGCACACCGGGGAGCTGTTTTTT. This translates into CASSRSGAHTGELFF.

The CDR3 DNA follows: TGTGCCTGGAGTGTGGGTGGGGCTGGGGCCAACGTCCTGACTTTC. This translates into CAWSVGGAGANVLTF. The chain combines TRBV30 with TRBJ2-6, with D hard to call. Germline V gives CDR1 GTSNPN, CDR2 SVGIG (reference sequence). Trimming took off 0 bases at V and 2 bases at J, with 8 bases between the two ends. The CDR3 contains 15 residues.

This chain links TRBV9 with TRBJ2-3; 8 bases align to TRBD2. The trim removed 4 bases at V and 3 bases at J, leaving 13 bases unmatched. Germline V gives CDR1 SGDLS, CDR2 YYNGEE. This CDR3 contains 17 residues. CDR3 amino acids: CASSPRGGLIETDTQYF. CDR3 nucleotide sequence: TGTGCCAGCAGCCCCCGGGGGGGGCTTATCGAAACAGATACGCAGTATTTT. Full variable domain (rest looked up from reference TRBV9 and TRBJ2-3): DSGVTQTPKHLITATGQRVTLRCSPRSGDLSVYWYQQSLDQGLQFLIQYYNGEERAKGNILERFSAQQFPDLHSELNLSSLELGDSALYFCASSPRGGLIETDTQYFGPGTRLTVL.

The chain links TRBV2 to TRBJ2-5; D is ambiguous. The CDR3 is made up of 15 amino acids. Germline loops: CDR1 SNHLY, CDR2 FYNNEI. V lost 2 bases and J 1 base, leaving 11 bases between the germline ends. The CDR3 region is CASSEWAGLQETQYF. The CDR3 DNA is TGTGCCAGCAGTGAATGGGCTGGGCTCCAAGAGACCCAGTACTTC. The complete variable domain, with remaining parts taken from reference TRBV2 and TRBJ2-5, reads EPEVTQTPSHQVTQMGQEVILRCVPISNHLYFYWYRQILGQKVEFLVSFYNNEISEKSEIFDDQFSVERPDGSNFTLKIRSTKLEDSAMYFCASSEWAGLQETQYFGPGTRLLVL.

The V and J genes are TRBV6-1 and TRBJ2-7, with D tentatively TRBD2 (5 bases). The germline gives CDR1 MNHNS, CDR2 SASEGT. V was trimmed by 6 bases and J by 2 bases, leaving 11 bases between them. CDR3 size: 13 residues. DNA for the CDR3: TGTGCCAGCAGAACTAGAGACCCCTACGAGCAGTACTTC. The encoded protein is CASRTRDPYEQYF.

This sequence joins TRBV11-3 and TRBJ2-1, with D possibly TRBD1 on 5 matching bases. This CDR3 region has 13 residues. Trimming stripped 3 bases from V and 9 bases from J, with 12 bases between. Germline V CDR1 and CDR2: SGHNT, YENEEA. The CDR3 region is CASSFAGQGEQFF. In nucleotides, the CDR3 is TGTGCCAGCAGCTTTGCCGGGCAGGGTGAGCAGTTCTTC.

This clone was counted once. The chain uses TRBV27 and TRBJ2-2, with 7 bases matching TRBD1. Trimming removed 5 bases from V and 5 bases from J; junction bases left unmatched: 8. The V gene's germline CDR1 is MNHEY and CDR2 SMNVEV (reference sequence). CDR3 length: 15 residues. In DNA form, the CDR3 reads TGTGCCAGCAGTCCACGACAGGGATGGACCGGGGAGCTGTTTTTT. Translation: CASSPRQGWTGELFF.

This rearrangement joins TRBV30 to TRBJ1-1, with D tentatively TRBD1 (5 bases). Trimming took 4 bases from V and 6 from J, leaving 15 bases between them. This CDR3 has 13 amino acids. The germline gives CDR1 GTSNPN, CDR2 SVGIG (reference sequence). The chain's CDR3 is CAWTLTTGAEAFF. The CDR3 bases are TGTGCCTGGACTCTAACCACGGGGGCTGAAGCTTTCTTT.

The chain combines TRBV19 with TRBJ1-6, with D possibly being TRBD1 (6 bases). V was clipped by 6 bases and J by 10 bases, with 16 bases between them. The CDR3 runs to 14 residues. Germline V lookup: CDR1 LNHDA, CDR2 SQIVND (reference sequence). The DNA of the CDR3 is TGTGCCAGTAGAAGCAGGGGAGGGGAATCACCCCTCCACTTT. Residues: CASRSRGGESPLHF.

The gene calls are TRBV19 and TRBJ1-4, with 10 bases lining up with TRBD1. CDR3 length equals 15 residues. Trimming cost V 11 bases and J 5 bases; bases outside gene matches: 11. Germline CDR1 LNHDA, CDR2 SQIVND (reference sequence). For the CDR3, the DNA is TGTGCCTGCCGACAGGGGGCTGTCCCGAATGAAAAACTGTTTTTT. Translated: CACRQGAVPNEKLFF.

The chain has TRBV5-1 and TRBJ2-3, with TRBD1 matching 7 bases. The CDR3 runs to 15 residues. With V trimmed by 0 bases and J by 2 bases, 3 bases remained unmatched. Germline loops: CDR1 SGHRS, CDR2 YFSETQ. CDR3 DNA sequence: TGCGCCAGCAGCTTGGGGGGACAGTCCACAGATACGCAGTATTTT. This translates into CASSLGGQSTDTQYF.

Note on this clone: At one end the junction does not follow the germline gene, possibly because of a read error. This chain links TRBV7-9 with TRBJ1-1, with D hard to call. Germline V gene lookup returns CDR1 SEHNR and CDR2 FQNEAQ (reference sequence). The CDR3 runs 14 residues. The CDR3 DNA is TGTGCCAGCACCCCCGAAGCGTTGAACCCTGAAGCTTTCTTT. Amino acid sequence: CASTPEALNPEAFF.

V usage is TRBV28 and J usage is TRBJ2-7; possibly TRBD1 or TRBD2 for D (5 bases each). This CDR3 comprises 14 residues. The germline V gene encodes CDR1 MDHEN and CDR2 SYDVKM. V dropped 2 bases and J dropped 4 bases, with 12 bases sitting between them. The CDR3 spells CASSLNRDPYEQYF. The CDR3 nucleotides read TGTGCCAGCAGTTTAAACCGGGACCCATACGAGCAGTACTTC.

The chain combines TRBV19 with TRBJ1-1; D gene uncertain. V lost 3 bases, J lost 4 bases, and 15 bases lay in between. Germline lookup yields CDR1 LNHDA and CDR2 SQIVND (reference sequence). CDR3 length: 15 amino acids. The CDR3 loop reads CASSIWGFSGTEAFF. DNA for the CDR3: TGTGCCAGTAGTATCTGGGGTTTTTCGGGCACTGAAGCTTTCTTT.

The chain combines TRBV6-5 with TRBJ2-7; D is unresolved. V was clipped by 2 bases and J by 4 bases, with 12 bases between them. This CDR3 region has 14 residues. Germline lookup yields CDR1 MNHEY and CDR2 SVGAGI. The CDR3 region has the DNA TGTGCCAGCAGTTACACAGTTTCAGGATACGAGCAGTACTTC. Residues: CASSYTVSGYEQYF.

This sequence joins TRBV2 and TRBJ2-6, with D maybe TRBD1 (6 bases). The CDR3 extends over 16 amino acids. The V end lost 7 bases, the J end lost 0 bases, and 13 bases lay between the germline ends. Germline values: CDR1 SNHLY, CDR2 FYNNEI. CDR3 sequence (DNA): TGTGCCAGCATAGAGGGGGTGAACTCTGGGGCCAACGTCCTGACTTTC. Translated: CASIEGVNSGANVLTF.